This T cell receptor beta chain was captured in a study of blood T cell repertoires in COVID-19. Study information: The study drew acute and convalescent COVID-19 samples from the United States, Italy and Spain. T cells, B-cell-depleted T cells, or PBMCs provided the cDNA or gDNA that served as material.

The CDR3 consists of 16 residues. V lost 4 bases and J lost 0, with 13 bases in between. The V gene's germline CDR1 is LGHDT and CDR2 YNNKEL (reference sequence). Per the original data handling: Using reference gene primer amplification, nucleated cell counts were estimated. Here immunoSEQ multiplex PCR was the method, and the copy in TCRdb shows in-frame clones only, minus some. From that table come the V and J calls and clone size; the DNA was used to work out D and trimming. The table lists under 75,000 clones, 65% to 90% of them singletons, with 25% to 35% in the top ten. This receptor was taken from an elderly woman with active or convalescent COVID-19. Sequences were obtained from peripheral blood. The rearrangement uses TRBV3-1 (or the pseudogene TRBV3-2) and TRBJ1-3; tentative D call: TRBD1 (5 bases). This CDR3 reads CASSLSQEFSGNTIYF. DNA of the CDR3: TGTGCCAGCAGCCTCTCACAGGAGTTCTCTGGAAACACCATATATTTT.